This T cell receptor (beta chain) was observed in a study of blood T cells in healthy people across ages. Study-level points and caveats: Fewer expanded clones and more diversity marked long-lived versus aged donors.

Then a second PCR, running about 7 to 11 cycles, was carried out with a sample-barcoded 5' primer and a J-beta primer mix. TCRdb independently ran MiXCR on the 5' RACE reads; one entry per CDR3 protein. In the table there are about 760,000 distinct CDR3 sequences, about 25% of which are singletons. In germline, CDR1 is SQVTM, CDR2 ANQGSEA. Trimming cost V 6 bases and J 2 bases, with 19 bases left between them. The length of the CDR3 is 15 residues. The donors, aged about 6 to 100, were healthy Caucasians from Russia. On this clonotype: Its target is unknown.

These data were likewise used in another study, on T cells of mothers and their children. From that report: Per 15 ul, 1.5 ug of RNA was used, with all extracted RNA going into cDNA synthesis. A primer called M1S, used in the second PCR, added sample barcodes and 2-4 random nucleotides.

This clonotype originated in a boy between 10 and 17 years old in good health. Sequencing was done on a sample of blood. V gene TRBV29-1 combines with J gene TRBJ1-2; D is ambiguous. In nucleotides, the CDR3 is TGCAGCGTCCCACTGGCGACCACGGGGAACTATGGCTACACCTTC. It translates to CSVPLATTGNYGYTF.